A single sample gave rise to the 16 T cell receptor beta chains below, sequenced in a study of identical twins. TCRdb recomputed calls from the 5' RACE reads with MiXCR, one row per CDR3 protein. This repertoire shows under 900,000 distinct CDR3 sequences, over 9% found once; its top ten account for around 1.5%. The sample was also reused in another study, on yellow fever vaccine responses in identical twins.

The sequenced material came from PBMCs. The source of these receptors is a woman under 30 in good health.

The J gene is TRBJ2-5, the V gene TRBV12-3 or TRBV12-4, with 8 nucleotides matching TRBD2. V trimming: 6 bases; J trimming: 1 base; junction bases outside the gene matches: 7. This CDR3 comprises 15 residues. The CDR3 loop is CASRGTSGLQETQYF. The CDR3 DNA sequence: TGTGCCAGCAGGGGAACTAGCGGACTCCAAGAGACCCAGTACTTC.

The table lists this clonotype with a few counts. This chain connects TRBV11-2 to TRBJ2-2; 7 nucleotides align to TRBD1. J was trimmed by 0 bases and V by 5 bases; bases with no gene match: 6. Per germline, CDR1 SGHAT and CDR2 FQNNGV. The CDR3 runs to 16 residues. The CDR3 nucleotides are TGTGCCAGCAGCCCCAGGGACAGCGCGAACACCGGGGAGCTGTTTTTT. Protein sequence: CASSPRDSANTGELFF.

This clonotype was detected once. The rearrangement links TRBV18 to TRBJ2-5; D gene unclear. CDR3 size: 13 residues. With 2 bases removed from V and 2 bases from J, the gap between germline ends came to 6 bases. CDR1 KGHSH and CDR2 LQKENI come from the germline V gene. The DNA for the CDR3 is TGTGCCAGCTCACCAGTAGGGCAAGAGACCCAGTACTTC. This codes for CASSPVGQETQYF.

The J gene is TRBJ2-1, the V gene TRBV6-5; D not resolved. The germline gives CDR1 MNHEY, CDR2 SVGAGI. CDR3 size: 16 residues. V was cut by 0 bases and J by 7 bases, with 16 bases left in between. In DNA, the CDR3 is TGTGCCAGCAGTTACTCGACAACCGAAACTGGGAATGAGCAGTTCTTC. It translates to CASSYSTTETGNEQFF.

The V call is TRBV20-1, the J call TRBJ2-6; D gene ambiguous. This CDR3 has 14 amino acids. Germline CDR1 is DFQATT and CDR2 is SNEGSKA (reference sequence). Trimming removed 1 base at V and 0 bases at J, with 4 bases between. The CDR3 nucleotides read TGCAGTGCTAGAGCAACCTCTGGGGCCAACGTCCTGACTTTC. Translating gives CSARATSGANVLTF.

This clonotype was counted only a few times. J is TRBJ2-2 and V is TRBV12-3 or TRBV12-4; 9 bases match TRBD1. The CDR3 has 14 amino acids. J lost 4 bases, V lost 6 bases, and 3 bases had no gene match. CDR3 in amino acids: CASRGQGTTGELFF. CDR3 nucleotide sequence: TGTGCCAGCAGAGGACAGGGGACCACCGGGGAGCTGTTTTTT.

This clonotype was seen many times. The chain recombines TRBV6-1 with TRBJ2-2; TRBD2 matches 7 bases. In germline, CDR1 is MNHNS, CDR2 SASEGT. V shed 5 bases and J 3 bases; nucleotides not matched to a gene: 6. The CDR3 runs 15 residues. CDR3 amino acids: CASSITRGDTGELFF. The CDR3 nucleotides read TGTGCCAGCAGTATAACACGGGGGGACACCGGGGAGCTGTTTTTT.

This clonotype occurred many times. The gene calls are TRBV28 and TRBJ1-2; possibly TRBD1 for D (5 bases). Trimming removed 5 bases at V and 5 bases at J, with 18 bases between. The CDR3 extends over 15 amino acids. The germline CDR1 and CDR2 sequences are MDHEN and SYDVKM. The CDR3 DNA reads as TGTGCCAGCAGTGCCCCGGTCGGGGGTCGGTATGGCTACACCTTC. Encoded protein: CASSAPVGGRYGYTF.

This clonotype was counted only a few times. The chain joins TRBV15 to TRBJ2-7; D remains unclear. The CDR3 is 13 residues long. CDR1 and CDR2 (germline): LNHNV, YYDKDF (reference sequence). V gave up 4 bases and J gave up 1 base, with 8 bases separating them. This CDR3 is CATSKYWSYEQYF. The CDR3, as DNA: TGTGCCACCAGCAAGTATTGGTCCTACGAGCAGTACTTC. Drawing the rest from reference TRBV15 and TRBJ2-7, the complete variable domain is DAMVIQNPRYQVTQFGKPVTLSCSQTLNHNVMYWYQQKSSQAPKLLFHYYDKDFNNEADTPDNFQSRRPNTSFCFLDIRSPGLGDTAMYLCATSKYWSYEQYFGPGTRLTVT.

In this sample, this clonotype turned up a few times. The rearrangement uses TRBV6-5 and TRBJ2-3; TRBD2 might be the D (6 bases). There are 16 residues in the CDR3. Trimming shortened V by 2 bases and J by 4 bases, and 16 bases separated the two germline ends. Germline V gene lookup returns CDR1 MNHEY and CDR2 SVGAGI. The CDR3 nucleotides are TGTGCCAGCAGTTACGGGGGGAGAGGGTTCCCAGATACGCAGTATTTT. Amino acid sequence: CASSYGGRGFPDTQYF.

The chain uses TRBV29-1 and TRBJ2-2; D gene ambiguous. Between the trimmed V and J ends, which lost 3 bases and 6 bases, there was a span of 17 bases. In germline, CDR1 is SQVTM, CDR2 ANQGSEA. The CDR3 is 15 amino acids. CDR3 protein: CSVEEFQSNPGELFF. CDR3 nucleotides: TGCAGCGTTGAGGAATTTCAGAGCAACCCCGGGGAGCTGTTTTTT.

The chain joins TRBV19 to TRBJ1-1; D gene uncertain. The V end lost 1 base, the J end lost 0 bases, and 9 bases lay between the germline ends. The CDR3 has 15 amino acids. The germline CDR1 and CDR2 sequences are LNHDA and SQIVND (reference sequence). For the CDR3, the DNA is TGTGCCAGTAGTATAGGTCATACGTTGAACACTGAAGCTTTCTTT. It specifies CASSIGHTLNTEAFF.

This chain joins TRBV6-2 or TRBV6-3 and TRBJ2-7, with D possibly matching TRBD1 (5 bases). This CDR3 has 15 residues. The V end was cut by 3 bases, the J end by 2 bases, with 14 bases between. CDR1 and CDR2 from the germline V gene are MNHEY and SVGEGT. As DNA, the CDR3 is TGTGCCAGCAGTTATCGCCGATCCAGGGCCTACGAGCAGTACTTC. Its translation is CASSYRRSRAYEQYF.

This clonotype was seen a handful of times. The chain recombines TRBV2 with TRBJ2-3, with D possibly matching TRBD2 (5 bases). The CDR3 has 15 amino acids. Germline assignment: CDR1 SNHLY and CDR2 FYNNEI. The V gene lost 2 bases and the J gene lost 2 bases, with 11 bases spanning the gap. CDR3 in amino acids: CASSEFARDTDTQYF. The CDR3 bases are TGTGCCAGCAGTGAATTTGCGAGGGACACAGATACGCAGTATTTT.

The chain is built from TRBV6-1 and TRBJ2-1, with D tentatively TRBD2 (5 bases). CDR3 length: 14 residues. With 9 bases removed from V and 0 bases from J, the gap between germline ends came to 12 bases. From germline, CDR1 is MNHNS and CDR2 SASEGT. The CDR3 protein is CASGEFSSYNEQFF. In nucleotides, the CDR3 is TGTGCCAGTGGGGAGTTCAGCTCCTACAATGAGCAGTTCTTC.

CDR3 loop: CATSRDGAAFGGEQFF. The DNA for the CDR3 is TGTGCCACCAGCAGAGATGGAGCGGCTTTCGGAGGTGAGCAGTTCTTC. The chain is built from TRBV15 and TRBJ2-1, with D perhaps matching TRBD2 (5 bases). The V gene's germline CDR1 is LNHNV and CDR2 YYDKDF (reference sequence). The CDR3 consists of 16 residues. With 0 bases removed from V and 9 bases from J, the gap between germline ends came to 18 bases. The full variable domain, its missing parts supplied by reference TRBV15 and TRBJ2-1, is DAMVIQNPRYQVTQFGKPVTLSCSQTLNHNVMYWYQQKSSQAPKLLFHYYDKDFNNEADTPDNFQSRRPNTSFCFLDIRSPGLGDTAMYLCATSRDGAAFGGEQFFGPGTRLTVL.